Following are 13 T cell receptor beta chains from one sample sequenced in a study of radiotherapy plus CTLA-4 blockade in lung cancer. The table came from immunoSEQ multiplex PCR; TCRdb's copy has only in-frame clones and leaves some out. The data hold around 99,000 clones, with about 90% observed a single time. The starting material was peripheral blood, obtained from a patient treated with radiotherapy plus ipilimumab. The receptors come from a human donor with non-small cell lung cancer that progressed on radiotherapy plus ipilimumab.

The V call is TRBV6-6, the J call TRBJ1-1; 7 positions agree with TRBD1. The junction had 10 bases not matched to a gene; V was cut back by 4 bases and J by 8 bases. Germline lookup yields CDR1 MNHNY and CDR2 SVGAGI (reference sequence). The CDR3 loop spans 14 amino acids. Here the CDR3 reads CASSSTRDSKEAFF. CDR3 sequence (DNA): TGTGCCAGCAGTTCGACGCGGGACAGCAAGGAAGCTTTCTTT.

V gene TRBV7-2 combines with J gene TRBJ2-7; 8 bases align to TRBD1. V was clipped by 3 bases and J by 2 bases; unmatched bases: 9. The CDR3 runs 16 residues. The germline V gene has CDR1 SGHTA and CDR2 FQGNSA. The CDR3 sequence: CASSLTPGTGPYEQYF. The DNA for the CDR3 is TGTGCCAGCAGCTTGACCCCCGGGACAGGACCCTACGAGCAGTACTTC.

This clone was detected once. The chain is built from TRBV5-8 and TRBJ1-5; 7 nucleotides align to TRBD1. The CDR3 contains 14 residues. The germline V gene encodes CDR1 SGHTS and CDR2 YDEGEE. V lost 4 bases to trimming and J lost 3 bases; unmatched junction nucleotides: 4. The CDR3 bases are TGTGCCAGCAGCCCAGGGGGGTTCAATCAGCCCCAGCATTTT. Amino acids: CASSPGGFNQPQHF.

This chain uses TRBV7-9 with TRBJ1-2; the D gene is possibly TRBD1 (5 bases). This CDR3 comprises 14 residues. Germline V gene data show CDR1 as SEHNR and CDR2 as FQNEAQ (reference sequence). Between the trimmed V and J ends, which lost 2 bases and 1 base, there was a span of 8 bases. CDR3 loop: CASSLQGSNYGYTF. In nucleotides, the CDR3 is TGTGCCAGCAGCTTACAGGGCAGTAACTATGGCTACACCTTC.

V is TRBV9 and J is TRBJ1-4; D unresolved. The germline V gene encodes CDR1 SGDLS and CDR2 YYNGEE. The V end was cut by 4 bases, the J end by 4 bases, with 14 bases between. CDR3 length: 15 residues. The CDR3 coding sequence is TGTGCCAGCAGCACGGGCCTAGTAAATAATGAAAAACTGTTTTTT. Translated, it gives CASSTGLVNNEKLFF.

This CDR3 reads CASSRSLRPANTGELFF. The CDR3 DNA reads as TGTGCCAGCTCACGCTCCCTCCGTCCCGCGAACACCGGGGAGCTGTTTTTT. The chain employs TRBV18 and TRBJ2-2; no clear D gene. Trimming removed 4 bases from V and 0 bases from J, with 15 bases in between. This CDR3 comprises 17 residues. Germline-derived CDR1 and CDR2 are KGHSH and LQKENI.

This clone has just a few counts. In DNA form, the CDR3 reads TGTGCCAGTAGTTATGTCGGGGAGCAGTACTTC. This sequence encodes CASSYVGEQYF. The chain joins TRBV19 to TRBJ2-7; D not resolved. CDR1 and CDR2 (germline): LNHDA, SQIVND (reference sequence). The CDR3 length is 11 residues. Trimming left V 5 bases short and J 7 bases short, with 9 bases between.

The genes are TRBV15 and TRBJ2-1; 7 nucleotides match TRBD2. V lost 0 bases, J lost 1 base, and 3 bases stayed unmatched. The CDR3 has 16 residues. CDR1 and CDR2 (germline): LNHNV, YYDKDF (reference sequence). In nucleotides, the CDR3 is TGTGCCACCAGCAGAGAGGGCGGGAGTTCCTACAATGAGCAGTTCTTC. It codes for CATSREGGSSYNEQFF.

The CDR3 spells CAPLNTEAFF. The CDR3 DNA is TGTGCCCCTCTGAACACTGAAGCTTTCTTT. This chain links TRBV19 with TRBJ1-1; D unresolved. The CDR3 runs 10 residues. Deletions cut 11 bases from V and 0 bases from J, with 4 bases between. The germline gives CDR1 LNHDA, CDR2 SQIVND (reference sequence). Using reference TRBV19 and TRBJ1-1 for the parts outside the CDR3, the full variable domain is DGGITQSPKYLFRKEGQNVTLSCEQNLNHDAMYWYRQDPGQGLRLIYYSQIVNDFQKGDIAEGYSVSREKKESFPLTVTSAQKNPTAFYLCAPLNTEAFFGQGTRLTVV.

This clone has a single count. The gene calls are TRBV29-1 and TRBJ2-3; the match to TRBD2 covers 9 bases. Germline V CDR1 and CDR2: SQVTM, ANQGSEA. The trim removed 6 bases at V and 4 bases at J, leaving 11 bases unmatched. The CDR3 is 15 amino acids. CDR3 sequence: CSVDGGSGSADTQYF. Written as DNA, the CDR3 is TGCAGCGTCGATGGGGGTAGCGGGAGCGCAGATACGCAGTATTTT.

This chain links TRBV27 with TRBJ2-5, with 8 bases aligning to TRBD1. The closer fit of TRBJ2-7 to the DNA end suggests the J call may be wrong. The length of the CDR3 is 15 residues. The germline V gene encodes CDR1 MNHEY and CDR2 SMNVEV (reference sequence). The DNA for the CDR3 is TGTGCCAGCAGTTTGCAGGGGGCTATCTCCTACGAGCAGTACTTC. This codes for CASSLQGAISYEQYF.

The chain is built from TRBV19 and TRBJ1-5; D is perhaps TRBD1 (6 bases). With 3 bases removed from V and 5 bases from J, the gap between germline ends came to 14 bases. The CDR3 contains 15 residues. CDR1 and CDR2 (germline): LNHDA, SQIVND (reference sequence). CDR3 DNA sequence: TGTGCCAGTAGTATCTGGACAGAACCCCATCAGCCCCAGCATTTT. Translation gives CASSIWTEPHQPQHF.

The rearrangement uses TRBV7-8 and TRBJ2-7; D might be TRBD1 (6 bases). Deletions cut 2 bases from V and 7 bases from J, with 12 bases between. Germline V gene lookup returns CDR1 SGHVS and CDR2 FQNEAQ. The CDR3 consists of 13 residues. Here the CDR3 reads CASSLLQGSEQYF. The CDR3 region has the DNA TGTGCCAGCAGCTTATTGCAGGGGTCGGAGCAGTACTTC.